These 5 T cell receptor beta chains came from one sample sequenced in a study of cytomegalovirus exposure and HLA in healthy donors. The PCR was carried out with 60 Vbeta primers and 13 Jbeta primers. Some clones are missing from TCRdb's copy, which holds only in-frame ones; the method was immunoSEQ multiplex PCR. The sample lists approximately 160,000 clones, approximately 79% occurring once. Material: PBMCs. Receptors originate from a male donor in good health and CMV-seronegative.

The chain couples TRBV2 to TRBJ1-4; TRBD1 matches at 9 bases. The CDR3 is 15 residues long. Trimming cost V 1 base and J 7 bases; bases outside gene matches: 4. CDR1 and CDR2 (germline): SNHLY, FYNNEI. CDR3 loop: CASSEGGTGSEKLFF. Written as DNA, the CDR3 is TGTGCCAGCAGTGAAGGAGGGACAGGGTCTGAAAAACTGTTTTTT.

This clone was found a few times. The rearrangement links TRBV6-6 to TRBJ2-7, with a possible D match to TRBD2 (5 bases). The CDR3 loop spans 13 amino acids. Germline CDR1 and CDR2: MNHNY and SVGAGI (reference sequence). V was pared by 6 bases and J by 1 base, with 10 bases between. The CDR3 DNA sequence: TGTGCCAGCAGACCGGGGAATTCCTACGAGCAGTACTTC. It is translated as CASRPGNSYEQYF.

Details on this clone: The junction departs from the called germline gene at one end, perhaps through a read error. The V and J genes are TRBV7-9 and TRBJ1-2; D may be TRBD1 (5 bases). The CDR3 covers 14 residues. CDR1 and CDR2 from the germline V gene are SEHNR and FQNEAQ (reference sequence). The CDR3 DNA is TGTTCCAGCAGATTTATAGGAGCAGGGTATGGCTACACCTTC. It yields the protein CSSRFIGAGYGYTF.

The rearrangement links TRBV11-2 to TRBJ1-6; 9 bases map to TRBD1. CDR3 length equals 14 residues. V was pared by 3 bases and J by 7 bases, with 1 base of the junction left unmatched. From germline, CDR1 is SGHAT and CDR2 FQNNGV. This CDR3 is CASSFGQGNSPLHF. The CDR3 DNA is TGTGCCAGCAGCTTCGGACAGGGGAATTCACCCCTCCACTTT.

The V and J genes are TRBV7-9 and TRBJ1-1, with D perhaps TRBD1 (5 bases). V was shortened by 5 bases and J by 4 bases, with 17 bases between the two germline ends. Per germline, CDR1 SEHNR and CDR2 FQNEAQ (reference sequence). The CDR3 loop spans 15 amino acids. CDR3 protein: CASSERGDSGTEAFF. The CDR3 nucleotides read TGTGCCAGCAGCGAACGGGGGGATTCGGGCACTGAAGCTTTCTTT. Looking up the rest from reference TRBV7-9 and TRBJ1-1 gives the full variable domain: DTGVSQNPRHKITKRGQNVTFRCDPISEHNRLYWYRQTLGQGPEFLTYFQNEAQLEKSRLLSDRFSAERPKGSFSTLEIQRTEQGDSAMYLCASSERGDSGTEAFFGQGTRLTVV.